This TCR beta chain stems from a study of blood T cell repertoires in COVID-19. For the study at large: There were acute and convalescent COVID-19 samples, and they came from the United States, Italy and Spain. From T cells, B-cell-depleted T cells, or PBMCs came the material, which was cDNA or gDNA.

Source study methods: Amplification from reference gene primers served as the basis for estimated nucleated cell counts. The assay was immunoSEQ multiplex PCR, and TCRdb's table has in-frame clones only and misses some. D and trimming come from the DNA, and the V and J calls and clone size come from that table. Among 250,000 to 300,000 clones listed, around 84% were seen once. In this sample, this clone turned up a few times. The sequence came from a man in his 60s with acute or convalescent COVID-19. Input material: peripheral blood.

This chain's CDR3 is CASSLLRSTGGNVYGYTF. CDR3 in DNA: TGTGCCAGCAGCTTACTGAGGTCCACAGGGGGCAACGTGTATGGCTACACCTTC. The V call is TRBV7-9, the J call TRBJ1-2; 9 nucleotides match TRBD1. The CDR3 extends over 18 amino acids. Per the germline V gene, CDR1 is SEHNR and CDR2 is FQNEAQ (reference sequence). Trimming removed 2 bases from V and 5 bases from J; junction bases left unmatched: 15.